The 21 T cell receptor beta chains below were found in one sample sequenced in a study of cytomegalovirus exposure and HLA in healthy donors. PCR used 60 Vbeta primers and 13 Jbeta primers. Measured with immunoSEQ multiplex PCR; TCRdb has only the in-frame clones, and not every one. The table shows 120,000 or so clones, with 17% occurring only once. Sequenced input: PBMCs. These receptors all come from a female donor in good health and CMV-seropositive.

This clone was counted between two and nine times. The chain carries TRBV4-3 and TRBJ1-4; D gene ambiguous. With 3 bases removed from V and 0 bases from J, the gap between germline ends came to 17 bases. CDR1 and CDR2 (germline): LGHNA, YSLEER. The CDR3 is 18 residues long. The CDR3 loop reads CASSQARDLFATNEKLFF. CDR3 nucleotides: TGCGCCAGCAGCCAGGCCCGGGATCTTTTTGCAACTAATGAAAAACTGTTTTTT.

The chain uses TRBV5-4 and TRBJ1-4; maybe TRBD1 (5 bases). Trimming left V 0 bases short and J 7 bases short, with 13 bases between. CDR3 length: 15 amino acids. CDR1 is SGHNT and CDR2 is YYREEE in the germline V gene (reference sequence). The CDR3 here is CASSLGSTDTEKLFF. The CDR3 DNA reads as TGTGCCAGCAGCTTGGGCTCGACAGATACTGAAAAACTGTTTTTT.

CDR3 sequence (DNA): TGTGCCAGCAGCCTCACGCCGGGACAGAATTATGGCTACACCTTC. It is translated as CASSLTPGQNYGYTF. The rearrangement uses TRBV7-2 and TRBJ1-2; 7 bases are a match to TRBD1. After removal of 5 bases from V and 5 bases from J, the junction contained 11 bases not matched to a gene. The CDR3 length is 15 residues. Germline CDR1 reads SGHTA; CDR2 reads FQGNSA.

The chain has TRBV7-2 and TRBJ2-2; 9 bases are shared with TRBD1. The V gene end was trimmed by 3 bases and the J gene end by 5 bases; junction bases not matched to a gene: 7. This CDR3 is 16 amino acids long. Germline CDR1 and CDR2: SGHTA and FQGNSA. CDR3 sequence (DNA): TGTGCCAGCAGCTTTGTGGGACAGGGAAGGACCGGGGAGCTGTTTTTT. This translates into CASSFVGQGRTGELFF.

This clone was observed a few times. V usage is TRBV9 and J usage is TRBJ2-5; tentative D call: TRBD1 (6 bases). Trimming stripped 2 bases from V and 0 bases from J, with 17 bases between. Germline CDR1 and CDR2: SGDLS and YYNGEE. The CDR3 has 17 residues. In DNA form, the CDR3 reads TGTGCCAGCAGCGTGTTCCCAGGGGCCACGTACCAAGAGACCCAGTACTTC. It yields the protein CASSVFPGATYQETQYF.

The sample holds one count of this clone. The V gene is TRBV28, the J gene TRBJ2-7; tentative D call: TRBD1 (5 bases). Trimming pared 3 bases from V and 6 bases from J, leaving 6 bases between. The CDR3 runs to 11 residues. Per germline, CDR1 MDHEN and CDR2 SYDVKM. CDR3 in amino acids: CASSFGAEQYF. The CDR3 DNA reads TGTGCCAGCAGTTTTGGGGCCGAGCAGTACTTC.

This clone was observed a handful of times. The V gene is TRBV5-6, the J gene TRBJ1-1; D remains unclear. The ends were cut back, 0 bases at V and 3 bases at J, with 9 bases in the middle. Germline CDR1 and CDR2: SGHDT and YYEEEE. The CDR3 is made up of 14 amino acids. The CDR3 nucleotides read TGTGCCAGCAGCTTGGACCCGGTGGACACTGAAGCTTTCTTT. Protein: CASSLDPVDTEAFF.

The rearrangement uses TRBV19 and TRBJ1-5; the match to TRBD1 covers 10 bases. The CDR3 covers 14 residues. Per germline, CDR1 LNHDA and CDR2 SQIVND (reference sequence). The V gene end was trimmed by 3 bases and the J gene end by 5 bases; junction bases not matched to a gene: 1. CDR3 loop: CASSMGTGDQPQHF. The DNA of the CDR3 is TGTGCCAGTAGTATGGGGACAGGGGATCAGCCCCAGCATTTT.

This clone was found many times. The rearrangement links TRBV6-6 to TRBJ1-1, with D uncertain. The V end lost 5 bases, the J end lost 4 bases, and 5 bases lay between the germline ends. The CDR3 sequence is 11 residues long. The germline CDR1 and CDR2 sequences are MNHNY and SVGAGI (reference sequence). The CDR3 reads CASSAGTEAFF. The CDR3 DNA reads TGTGCCAGCAGTGCGGGCACTGAAGCTTTCTTT.

The chain recombines TRBV28 with TRBJ1-2, with D hard to call. Germline lookup yields CDR1 MDHEN and CDR2 SYDVKM. Trimming removed 5 bases at V and 4 bases at J, with 11 bases between. This CDR3 spans 13 amino acids. The CDR3 region is CASSKQVLYGYTF. The CDR3 region has the DNA TGTGCCAGCAGTAAGCAGGTCCTCTATGGCTACACCTTC.

V usage is TRBV9 and J usage is TRBJ2-7, with TRBD1 identical over 10 bases. Germline loops: CDR1 SGDLS, CDR2 YYNGEE. The CDR3 spans 14 residues. V trimming: 2 bases; J trimming: 5 bases; junction bases outside the gene matches: 4. This CDR3 is CASSVTGGVHEQYF. The CDR3 nucleotides are TGTGCCAGCAGCGTGACAGGGGGCGTCCACGAGCAGTACTTC.

CDR3 amino acids: CASSSTQSTNEKLFF. For the CDR3, the DNA is TGTGCCAGCAGTAGTACACAGTCAACTAATGAAAAACTGTTTTTT. The rearrangement joins TRBV6-5 to TRBJ1-4; D unclear. Germline V gene data show CDR1 as MNHEY and CDR2 as SVGAGI. V was shortened by 5 bases and J by 0 bases, with 10 bases between the two germline ends. CDR3 length equals 15 residues.

The gene calls are TRBV2 and TRBJ2-5; the match to TRBD2 covers 14 bases. Germline V lookup: CDR1 SNHLY, CDR2 FYNNEI. Germline trimming cut 6 bases from V and 4 bases from J; bases unmatched to any gene: 4. The CDR3 runs 15 residues. Written as DNA, the CDR3 is TGTGCCAGCAGGACTAGCGGGGGGGGACTAGAGACCCAGTACTTC. This encodes CASRTSGGGLETQYF.

This clone turned up a few times. The DNA for the CDR3 is TGTGCTATAACGCCGCTAGCGGGAACAGATACGCAGTATTTT. Protein: CAITPLAGTDTQYF. V is TRBV28 and J is TRBJ2-3; 9 nucleotides match TRBD2. CDR1 and CDR2 (germline): MDHEN, SYDVKM. The CDR3 has 14 residues.

In this sample, this clone turned up a few times. J is TRBJ2-7 and V is TRBV18; 8 positions match TRBD1. CDR1 is KGHSH and CDR2 is LQKENI in the germline V gene. CDR3 length equals 14 residues. Trimming at V came to 2 bases and at J to 2 bases, leaving 2 bases not matched to a gene. The CDR3 here is CASSPSGGAYEQYF. CDR3 bases: TGTGCCAGCTCACCATCAGGGGGCGCCTACGAGCAGTACTTC.

V gene TRBV9 combines with J gene TRBJ1-3; D call uncertain. With 3 bases removed from V and 1 base from J, the gap between germline ends came to 8 bases. The CDR3 is 14 amino acids. Germline V gene lookup returns CDR1 SGDLS and CDR2 YYNGEE. The CDR3: CASSGGVSGNTIYF. The CDR3 DNA sequence: TGTGCCAGCAGCGGCGGGGTTTCTGGAAACACCATATATTTT.

This clone was detected only a few times. The rearrangement uses TRBV29-1 and TRBJ1-4; D unclear. The CDR3 length is 13 residues. V shed 4 bases and J shed 0 bases, with 6 bases lying between them. Germline V gene data show CDR1 as SQVTM and CDR2 as ANQGSEA. The DNA of the CDR3 is TGCAGCGTTGTTTCCTCAACTAATGAAAAACTGTTTTTT. It encodes CSVVSSTNEKLFF. The complete variable domain, with remaining parts taken from reference TRBV29-1 and TRBJ1-4, reads SAVISQKPSRDICQRGTSLTIQCQVDSQVTMMFWYRQQPGQSLTLIATANQGSEATYESGFVIDKFPISRPNLTFSTLTVSNMSPEDSSIYLCSVVSSTNEKLFFGSGTQLSVL.

This clone was observed a few times. The chain uses TRBV27 and TRBJ2-6; 14 nucleotides match TRBD2. Germline loops: CDR1 MNHEY, CDR2 SMNVEV (reference sequence). J was trimmed by 4 bases and V by 6 bases; bases with no gene match: 5. The CDR3 has 17 residues. CDR3 sequence (DNA): TGTGCCAGCAGGGGACTAGCGGGAGATACGGGGGCCAACGTCCTGACTTTC. This sequence encodes CASRGLAGDTGANVLTF.

A few counts support this clone. The V and J genes are TRBV18 and TRBJ1-2; TRBD1 matches 7 bases. The CDR3 has 15 residues. V lost 4 bases and J lost 1; bases outside the gene matches: 6. Looked up from germline, CDR1 is KGHSH and CDR2 is LQKENI. The CDR3 here is CASSQGQAVNYGYTF. The CDR3 DNA reads TGTGCCAGCTCACAAGGACAGGCGGTTAACTATGGCTACACCTTC.

For the CDR3, the DNA is TGCAGCGTTACTCCGGTCACAGATACGCAGTATTTT. Protein: CSVTPVTDTQYF. The V gene is TRBV29-1, the J gene TRBJ2-3; D ambiguous. CDR3 length equals 12 residues. Per the germline V gene, CDR1 is SQVTM and CDR2 is ANQGSEA. Trimming left V 5 bases short and J 2 bases short, with 8 bases between.

This clone was found once. The chain recombines TRBV7-9 with TRBJ1-4; the D gene is possibly TRBD1 (6 bases). V lost 5 bases and J lost 6, with 19 bases in between. Germline V gene sequence: CDR1 SEHNR, CDR2 FQNEAQ (reference sequence). This CDR3 has 16 amino acids. In nucleotides, the CDR3 is TGTGCCAGCAGCCAGACCGGCGACAGGTCATATGAAAAACTGTTTTTT. This sequence encodes CASSQTGDRSYEKLFF.